This T cell receptor beta chain was identified in a study of T cells after yellow fever vaccination. This CDR3 has 11 residues. Germline V lookup: CDR1 DFQATT, CDR2 SNEGSKA (reference sequence). V lost 5 bases and J 3 bases, leaving 8 bases between the germline ends. TCRdb re-called the 5' RACE reads through MiXCR, storing one row per CDR3 protein. The sample comprises under 150,000 distinct CDR3 sequences, less than 9.5% of which are singletons, and roughly 0.71% rests with the top ten. This clonotype appeared many times. The sequenced sample was CD4+ T cells sorted from PBMCs, obtained 5 days after the yellow fever booster vaccination. The chain uses TRBV20-1 and TRBJ2-7, with no clear D. The sequence was collected from a man younger than 45 who received the YFV17D yellow fever vaccine. This CDR3 is CSAQDLYEQYF. The CDR3 DNA follows: TGCAGTGCTCAGGATCTCTACGAGCAGTACTTC.